This TCR beta chain stems from a study of cytomegalovirus exposure and HLA in healthy donors. The PCR had 60 Vbeta and 13 Jbeta primers. Profiling relied on immunoSEQ multiplex PCR, and the TCRdb table lists in-frame clones only, not all of them. The table lists under 95,000 clones, more than 75% of them singletons, with 14% to 15% in the top ten. The CDR3 has 19 amino acids. Trimming cost V 4 bases and J 2 bases, with 27 bases left between them. The germline gives CDR1 SGHRS, CDR2 YFSETQ. Study-level points and caveats: Under in vitro conditions, three CMV-associated chains were confirmed as specific for CMV antigens.

This clone was recorded only once. Its antigen is unknown. The TCR was taken from a woman aged 40 to 49 in good health and CMV-seropositive. Specimen: PBMCs. V gene TRBV5-1 combines with J gene TRBJ1-1, with no clear D. CDR3 sequence: CASSLLASNIAELNTEAFF. CDR3 DNA: TGCGCCAGCAGCCTTCTTGCCTCAAATATAGCGGAGCTCAACACTGAAGCTTTCTTT.